A selection of T cell receptor beta chains follows, all from one sample in a study of human T cells and chemical hapten exposure. Using its own MiXCR run on the RACE reads, TCRdb lists one record per CDR3 protein. The table has roughly 380,000 distinct CDR3 sequences, nearly 5% seen once; the top ten hold roughly 2.4%. Sequences were derived from whole blood, sampled in connection with sensitization to the hapten diphenylcyclopropenone (DPC). The receptors derive from a woman between 50 and 59 years old with alopecia areata. Some clones in this sample may be carry-over from other donors' samples. The CDR3 runs from the conserved cysteine through the conserved F or W. The D gene is left open where the match is weak. Clone size is stated in some rows and not others, as once, few, many or a class when expanded.

J | D | V | size | CDR3 | DNA
TRBJ2-3 | TRBD2 | TRBV3-1 | . | CASSQFTGGRTDTQYF | TGTGCCAGCAGCCAATTCACGGGGGGGCGCACAGATACGCAGTATTTT
TRBJ2-3 | . | TRBV11-2 | few | CASTSSLSDTQYF | TGTGCCAGCACCTCTAGCTTATCGGATACGCAGTATTTT
TRBJ1-6 | . | TRBV6-2/TRBV6-3 | . | CASHDQMTSPLHF | TGTGCCAGCCACGACCAGATGACTTCACCCCTCCACTTT
TRBJ2-6 | TRBD2 | TRBV6-5 | few | CASSGSGTKSGANVLTF | TGTGCCAGCAGTGGGAGCGGGACGAAATCTGGGGCCAACGTCCTGACTTTC
TRBJ2-3 | . | TRBV4-2 | many | CASSQGGGGTQYF | TGTGCCAGCAGCCAAGGGGGCGGTGGTACGCAGTATTTT
TRBJ1-1 | TRBD1 | TRBV9 | many | CASSPGTGIFTEAFF | TGTGCCAGCAGCCCTGGGACAGGGATTTTTACTGAAGCTTTCTTT
TRBJ2-7 | . | TRBV5-5 | few | CASSLGVQLQYF | TGTGCCAGCAGCTTGGGGGTACAGCTGCAGTACTTC
TRBJ2-5 | TRBD1 | TRBV28 | many | CASSRTGFLETQYF | TGTGCCAGCAGCCGGACAGGGTTCCTAGAGACCCAGTACTTC
TRBJ2-3 | . | TRBV6-2/TRBV6-3 | few | CASSYEATDTQYF | TGTGCCAGCAGTTACGAGGCCACAGATACGCAGTATTTT
TRBJ1-1 | TRBD1 | TRBV24-1 | many | CATSDGTGSLF | TGTGCCACCAGTGACGGGACAGGGAGTCTCTTT
TRBJ2-1 | . | TRBV24-1 | few | CATIPDGTYNEQFF | TGTGCCACCATCCCGGACGGCACCTACAATGAGCAGTTCTTC
TRBJ2-5 | . | TRBV5-1 | few | CASSLELETQYF | TGCGCCAGCAGCTTGGAGCTGGAGACCCAGTACTTC
TRBJ1-5 | . | TRBV25-1 | . | CASSEFKSNQPQHF | TGTGCCAGCAGTGAATTTAAGAGCAATCAGCCCCAGCATTTT
TRBJ1-2 | . | TRBV29-1 | many | CSVEPARLGYTF | TGCAGCGTTGAACCGGCCAGGCTTGGCTACACCTTC
TRBJ2-3 | . | TRBV20-1 | many | CSAQLSSTDTQYF | TGCAGTGCTCAGCTCTCTAGCACAGATACGCAGTATTTT
TRBJ2-7 | . | TRBV6-5 | many | CAGPPRQGGRDEQYF | TGTGCCGGACCCCCCAGGCAGGGGGGCCGAGACGAGCAGTACTTC
TRBJ2-3 | . | TRBV10-3 | many | CAISSTSSLTDTQYF | TGTGCCATCAGTAGTACTAGCAGCCTCACAGATACGCAGTATTTT
TRBJ2-7 | . | TRBV28 | few | CASSSPGRPSEQYF | TGTGCCAGCAGTTCTCCGGGACGGCCTAGCGAGCAGTACTTC
TRBJ1-1 | . | TRBV2 | many | CASTLYLDKNTEAFF | TGTGCCAGCACCCTATATTTAGACAAGAACACTGAAGCTTTCTTT
TRBJ2-3 | . | TRBV20-1 | many | CSASALMVADTQYF | TGCAGTGCTAGTGCGCTGATGGTTGCAGATACGCAGTATTTT
TRBJ1-5 | . | TRBV2 | . | CARVSQDQPQHF | TGTGCCAGAGTCAGCCAGGATCAGCCCCAGCATTTT
TRBJ1-1 | . | TRBV6-5 | many | CASSYPGGAFF | TGTGCCAGCAGTTATCCTGGAGGGGCTTTCTTT
TRBJ1-2 | . | TRBV27 | few | CASSLTGIQDGYTF | TGTGCCAGCAGTTTAACGGGAATTCAGGATGGCTACACCTTC
TRBJ2-6 | TRBD2 | TRBV28 | many | CASSSTSGRTHSGANVLTF | TGTGCCAGCAGTTCGACTAGCGGGAGAACCCACTCTGGGGCCAACGTCCTGACTTTC
TRBJ2-2 | . | TRBV6-2/TRBV6-3 | . | CASSYDPRSTGELFF | TGTGCCAGCAGTTACGACCCTAGGAGCACCGGGGAGCTGTTTTTT
TRBJ1-1 | . | TRBV29-1 | . | CSAGRGPGAEAFF | TGCAGCGCCGGTCGAGGTCCGGGAGCTGAAGCTTTCTTT
TRBJ2-7 | . | TRBV4-3 | many | CASSQGLADSYEQYF | TGCGCCAGCAGCCAAGGTTTAGCGGACTCCTACGAGCAGTACTTC